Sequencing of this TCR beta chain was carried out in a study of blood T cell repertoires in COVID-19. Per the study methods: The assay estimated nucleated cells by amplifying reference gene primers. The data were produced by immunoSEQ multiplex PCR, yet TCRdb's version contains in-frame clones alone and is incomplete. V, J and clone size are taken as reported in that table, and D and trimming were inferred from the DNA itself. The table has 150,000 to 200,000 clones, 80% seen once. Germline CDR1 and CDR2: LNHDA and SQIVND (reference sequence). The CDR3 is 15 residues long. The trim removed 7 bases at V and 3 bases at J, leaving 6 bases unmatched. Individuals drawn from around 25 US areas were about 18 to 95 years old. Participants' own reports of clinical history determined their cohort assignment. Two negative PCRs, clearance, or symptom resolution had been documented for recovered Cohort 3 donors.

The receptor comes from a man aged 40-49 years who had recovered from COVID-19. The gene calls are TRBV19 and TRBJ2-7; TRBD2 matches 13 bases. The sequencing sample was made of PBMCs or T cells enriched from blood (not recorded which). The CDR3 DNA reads TGTGCCAGTACGACCGGGACTAGCGGGGTCTACGAGCAGTACGTC. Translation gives CASTTGTSGVYEQYV.